This TCR beta chain was recovered during a study of cytomegalovirus exposure and HLA in healthy donors. Study-wide findings and caveats: Later analysis identified several of the most significant clusters that appeared linked to common viral pathogens. Roughly even sequencing depth across donors was the assumption behind the presence/absence analyses. Fewer N-insertions (relative to the roughly 610-donor mean) were reportedly seen in an Asian-associated ancestry cluster in a later analysis.

Primers for the PCR totalled 60 Vbeta and 13 Jbeta. Assay used: immunoSEQ multiplex PCR; TCRdb lists only in-frame clones, some missing. The sample consists of roughly 200,000 clones, roughly 76% of them appearing once. This clone turned up a few times. Its cognate antigen is unknown. V gave up 4 bases and J gave up 1 base, with 7 bases separating them. Germline V lookup: CDR1 SNHLY, CDR2 FYNNEI. CDR3 size: 13 residues. Donors counted as nominally healthy when sampled, yet unrecorded immune exposures were likely. The clonotype originates from a young woman in good health and CMV-seropositive. The chain combines TRBV2 with TRBJ1-1; possibly TRBD1 for D (5 bases). Sequencing was performed on PBMCs. The CDR3 nucleotides are TGTGCCAGCAGTGGACAGACGAACACTGAAGCTTTCTTT. Residues: CASSGQTNTEAFF.